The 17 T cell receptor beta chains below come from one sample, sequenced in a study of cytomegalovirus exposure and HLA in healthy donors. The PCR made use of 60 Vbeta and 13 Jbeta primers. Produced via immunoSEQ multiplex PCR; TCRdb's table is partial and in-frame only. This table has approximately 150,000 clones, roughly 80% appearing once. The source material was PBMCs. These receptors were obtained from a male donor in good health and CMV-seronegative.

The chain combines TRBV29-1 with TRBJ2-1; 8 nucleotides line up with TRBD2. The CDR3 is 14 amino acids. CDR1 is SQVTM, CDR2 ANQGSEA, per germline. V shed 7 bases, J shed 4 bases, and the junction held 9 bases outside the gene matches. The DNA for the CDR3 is TGCAGCGGTCTTAGCGGGGCAAAATACAATGAGCAGTTCTTC. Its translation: CSGLSGAKYNEQFF.

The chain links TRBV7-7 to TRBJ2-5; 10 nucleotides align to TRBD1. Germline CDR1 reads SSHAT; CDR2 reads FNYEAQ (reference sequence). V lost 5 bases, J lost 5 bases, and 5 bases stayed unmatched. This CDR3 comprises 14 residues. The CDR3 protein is CASSHSGQGETQYF. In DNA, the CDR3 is TGTGCCAGCAGCCACTCGGGACAGGGGGAGACCCAGTACTTC.

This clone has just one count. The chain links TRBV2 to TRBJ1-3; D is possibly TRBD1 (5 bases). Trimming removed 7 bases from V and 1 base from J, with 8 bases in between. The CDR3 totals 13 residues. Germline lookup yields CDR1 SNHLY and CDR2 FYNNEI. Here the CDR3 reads CASTGQSGNTIYF. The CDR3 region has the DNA TGTGCCAGCACAGGGCAGTCTGGAAACACCATATATTTT.

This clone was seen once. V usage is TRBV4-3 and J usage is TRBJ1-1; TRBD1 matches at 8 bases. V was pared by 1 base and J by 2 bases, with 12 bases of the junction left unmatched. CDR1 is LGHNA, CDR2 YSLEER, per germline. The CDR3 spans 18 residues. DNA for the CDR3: TGCGCCAGCAGCCAAGGGACAGGGACTATGCTGGCAAACACTGAAGCTTTCTTT. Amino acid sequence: CASSQGTGTMLANTEAFF.

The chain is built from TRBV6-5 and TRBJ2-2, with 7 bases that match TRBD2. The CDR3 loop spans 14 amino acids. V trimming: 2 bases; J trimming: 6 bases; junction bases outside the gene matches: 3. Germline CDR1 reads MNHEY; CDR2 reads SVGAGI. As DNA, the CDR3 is TGTGCCAGCAGTTACGTACGGGGGGCCGGGGAGCTGTTTTTT. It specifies CASSYVRGAGELFF.

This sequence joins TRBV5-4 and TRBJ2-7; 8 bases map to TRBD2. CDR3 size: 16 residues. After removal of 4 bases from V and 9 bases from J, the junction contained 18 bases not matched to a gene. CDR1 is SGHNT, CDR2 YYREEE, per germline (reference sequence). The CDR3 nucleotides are TGTGCCAGCAGCCAGATGGGTATCTCCAGCGGGAGTCCGCAGTACTTC. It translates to CASSQMGISSGSPQYF.

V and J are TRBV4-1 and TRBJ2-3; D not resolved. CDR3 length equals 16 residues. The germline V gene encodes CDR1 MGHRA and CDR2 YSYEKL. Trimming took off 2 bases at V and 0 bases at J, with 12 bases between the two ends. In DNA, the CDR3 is TGCGCCAGCAGCCAAATGAACATGATCAGCACAGATACGCAGTATTTT. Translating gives CASSQMNMISTDTQYF.

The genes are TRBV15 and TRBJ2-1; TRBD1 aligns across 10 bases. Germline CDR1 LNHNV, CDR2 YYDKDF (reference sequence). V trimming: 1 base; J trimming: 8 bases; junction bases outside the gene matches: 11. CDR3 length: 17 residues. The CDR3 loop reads CATSRVGPGQGRHEQFF. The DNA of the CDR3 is TGTGCCACCAGCAGAGTAGGGCCGGGACAGGGGAGGCATGAGCAGTTCTTC.

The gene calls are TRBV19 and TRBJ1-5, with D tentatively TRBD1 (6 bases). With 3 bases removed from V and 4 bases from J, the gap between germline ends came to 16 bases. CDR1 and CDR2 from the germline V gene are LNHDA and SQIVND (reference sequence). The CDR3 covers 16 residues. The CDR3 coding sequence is TGTGCCAGTAGTATTGTGGGAGACAGGAGGAATCAGCCCCAGCATTTT. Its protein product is CASSIVGDRRNQPQHF.

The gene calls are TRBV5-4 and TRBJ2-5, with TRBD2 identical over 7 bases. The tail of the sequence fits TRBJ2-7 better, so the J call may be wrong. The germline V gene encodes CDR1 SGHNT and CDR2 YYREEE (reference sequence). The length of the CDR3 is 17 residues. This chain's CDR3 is CASSLGGTRGGSYEQYF. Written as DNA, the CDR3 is TGTGCCAGCAGCTTGGGGGGAACGCGCGGGGGCTCCTACGAGCAGTACTTC.

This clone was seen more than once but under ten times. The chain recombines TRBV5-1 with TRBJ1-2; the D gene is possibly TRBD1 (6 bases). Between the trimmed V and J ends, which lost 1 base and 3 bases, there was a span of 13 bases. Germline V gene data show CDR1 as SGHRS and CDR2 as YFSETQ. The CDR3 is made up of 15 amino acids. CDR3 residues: CASSLLGAAHYGYTF. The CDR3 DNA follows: TGCGCCAGCAGCTTGTTGGGGGCCGCCCACTATGGCTACACCTTC.

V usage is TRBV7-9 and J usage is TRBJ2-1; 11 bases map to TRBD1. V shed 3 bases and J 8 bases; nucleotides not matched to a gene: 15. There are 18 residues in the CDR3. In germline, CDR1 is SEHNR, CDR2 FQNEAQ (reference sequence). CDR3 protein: CASSFSAGTGGPFDEQFF. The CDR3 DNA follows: TGTGCCAGCAGCTTCAGCGCCGGGACAGGGGGTCCATTCGATGAGCAGTTCTTC.

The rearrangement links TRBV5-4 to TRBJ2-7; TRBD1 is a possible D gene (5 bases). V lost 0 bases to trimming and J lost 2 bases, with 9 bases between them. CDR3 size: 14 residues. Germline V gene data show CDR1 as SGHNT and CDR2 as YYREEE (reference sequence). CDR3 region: CASSLDRQPYEQYF. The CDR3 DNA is TGTGCCAGCAGCTTGGACAGGCAACCCTACGAGCAGTACTTC.

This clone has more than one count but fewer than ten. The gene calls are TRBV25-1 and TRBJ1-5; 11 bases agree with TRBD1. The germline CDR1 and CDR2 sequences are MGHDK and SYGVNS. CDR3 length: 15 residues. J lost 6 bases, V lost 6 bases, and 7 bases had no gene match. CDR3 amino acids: CASRGQGAGSQPQHF. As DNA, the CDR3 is TGTGCCAGCAGAGGACAGGGGGCAGGGTCTCAGCCCCAGCATTTT.

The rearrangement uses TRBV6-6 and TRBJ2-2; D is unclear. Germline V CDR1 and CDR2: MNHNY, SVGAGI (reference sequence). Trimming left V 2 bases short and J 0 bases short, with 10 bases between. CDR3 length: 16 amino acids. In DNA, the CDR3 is TGTGCCAGCAGTTACCAAAGGAGATCGAACACCGGGGAGCTGTTTTTT. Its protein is CASSYQRRSNTGELFF.

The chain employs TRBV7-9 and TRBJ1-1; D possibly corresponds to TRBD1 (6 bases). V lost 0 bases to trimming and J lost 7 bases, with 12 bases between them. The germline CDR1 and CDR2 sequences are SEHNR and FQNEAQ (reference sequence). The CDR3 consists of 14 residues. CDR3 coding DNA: TGTGCCAGCAGCTTAGCCCAGGGGACGTATGAAGCTTTCTTT. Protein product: CASSLAQGTYEAFF.

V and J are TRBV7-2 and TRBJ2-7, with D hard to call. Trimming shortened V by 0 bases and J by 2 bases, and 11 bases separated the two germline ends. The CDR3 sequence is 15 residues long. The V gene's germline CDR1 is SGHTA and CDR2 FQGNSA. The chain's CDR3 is CASSLAPSTAYEQYF. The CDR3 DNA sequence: TGTGCCAGCAGCTTAGCCCCATCAACAGCCTACGAGCAGTACTTC.